This T cell receptor beta chain was recorded in a study of T-cell memory formation after mild COVID-19. General study findings and limits: Clones shrinking from day 15 to 85 showed even CD4/CD8 mixes; later expanders tilted CD4+. Pre-infection memory held some responding clones, suggesting pre-existing cross-reactive T cells responded.

This clonotype appeared a few times. Its target is not known. V was clipped by 1 base and J by 2 bases; unmatched bases: 12. The germline CDR1 and CDR2 sequences are SGHTA and FQGTGA. The CDR3 covers 20 residues. TCRdb itself ran the 5' RACE reads through MiXCR, one entry per CDR3 protein. The table includes hundreds of thousands of distinct CDR3 sequences, roughly a fifth detected once. This sequence was found in a man aged 18 to 29 who had mild COVID-19 (a few samples of this study predate the infection). Cell type and time point are not known. The genes are TRBV7-3 and TRBJ2-5; 14 bases line up with TRBD2. Sequences were obtained from PBMCs or a T cell subset sorted from them (not recorded which). CDR3 loop: CASSLIEGLAGVVTQETQYF. The CDR3 DNA reads TGTGCCAGCAGCTTAATAGAGGGACTAGCGGGGGTAGTAACTCAAGAGACCCAGTACTTC.